One and the same sample provided the 5 T cell receptor beta chains below, sequenced in a study of CD8 T cells in ankylosing spondylitis. TCRdb passed the 5' RACE reads through MiXCR, listing each CDR3 protein once. The data show 200,000 to 250,000 distinct CDR3 sequences, with roughly 24% seen just once and under 8% held by the top ten. The sequenced sample consisted of blood, either unsorted or a sorted T cell fraction (not recorded which). These receptors came from a male donor with ankylosing spondylitis or in good health (not recorded which).

In this sample, this clonotype turned up many times. The chain combines TRBV2 with TRBJ2-5; D not certain. The germline V gene has CDR1 SNHLY and CDR2 FYNNEI. The length of the CDR3 is 14 residues. V was shortened by 2 bases and J by 5 bases, with 12 bases between the two germline ends. CDR3 nucleotides: TGTGCCAGCAGTGAATTCCTTTTCGGGGAGACCCAGTACTTC. Translating it yields CASSEFLFGETQYF.

This clonotype has a handful of counts. The CDR3 spells CASSLEVGGYTF. DNA of the CDR3: TGTGCCAGCAGCTTAGAGGTGGGGGGCTACACCTTC. The V gene is TRBV7-2, the J gene TRBJ1-2; D is undetermined. CDR3 length: 12 residues. Per the germline V gene, CDR1 is SGHTA and CDR2 is FQGNSA. Trimming took 1 base from V and 8 from J, leaving 8 bases between them.

The chain recombines TRBV3-1 with TRBJ2-1; D remains ambiguous. Germline CDR1 and CDR2: LGHDT and YNNKEL (reference sequence). The CDR3 length is 13 residues. V was trimmed by 4 bases and J by 4 bases, leaving 8 bases between them. The CDR3 here is CASSREIYNEQFF. CDR3 coding DNA: TGTGCCAGCAGCCGCGAGATTTACAATGAGCAGTTCTTC.

This clonotype was detected a few times. The V call is TRBV4-2, the J call TRBJ2-2, with 9 bases that match TRBD2. The germline CDR1 and CDR2 sequences are LGHNA and YNFKEQ. The CDR3 length is 15 residues. V trimming: 1 base; J trimming: 3 bases; junction bases outside the gene matches: 0. The CDR3 region is CASSQVAGDTGELFF. The CDR3 DNA reads TGTGCCAGCAGCCAAGTAGCGGGAGACACCGGGGAGCTGTTTTTT.

This rearrangement joins TRBV24-1 to TRBJ2-1; 8 bases are a match to TRBD2. Germline CDR1 KGHDR, CDR2 SFDVKD. V dropped 7 bases and J dropped 8; count of bases not matched to a gene: 12. This CDR3 is built from 15 residues. CDR3 coding DNA: TGTGCCACCAGCGACGACCCTGGGACTAGTGATGAGCAGTTCTTC. Its translation is CATSDDPGTSDEQFF.